This T cell receptor beta chain was identified in a study of blood T cell repertoires in COVID-19. J lost 8 bases, V lost 1 base, and 5 bases had no gene match. CDR1 MGHRA and CDR2 YSYEKL come from the germline V gene. The CDR3 has 15 amino acids. Libraries were prepared by immunoSEQ multiplex PCR; TCRdb keeps only in-frame clonotypes and omits some of them. The data hold 100,000 to 120,000 clones, with around four fifths observed a single time. V gene TRBV4-1 combines with J gene TRBJ2-1; 10 bases are a match to TRBD1. The sample consisted of peripheral blood. The sequence derives from a woman in her thirties or forties with acute or convalescent COVID-19. The CDR3 nucleotides read TGCGCCAGCAGCCAAGGGGGACAGGGGACGTATGAGCAGTTCTTC. It yields the protein CASSQGGQGTYEQFF.